This T cell receptor beta chain derives from a study of T-cell memory formation after mild COVID-19. MiXCR, applied by TCRdb to the 5' RACE reads, yields one record per CDR3 protein. Of under 300,000 distinct CDR3 sequences listed, under 20% are singletons. The ends lost 6 bases at V and 6 bases at J; junction bases unmatched: 14. Germline-derived CDR1 and CDR2 are MNHEY and SMNVEV (reference sequence). The CDR3 length is 15 residues. The TCR sequence derives from a man aged 18-30 years who had mild COVID-19 (a few samples of this study predate the infection). Cell type and time point are not known. The V and J genes are TRBV27 and TRBJ2-7; 7 bases agree with TRBD2. The material sequenced was PBMCs or a T cell subset sorted from them (not recorded which). As DNA, the CDR3 is TGTGCCAGCAGCCCCCTCGCGGGGGATCCAAGCGAGCAGTACTTC. Its translation: CASSPLAGDPSEQYF.